This TCR beta chain was captured in a study of blood T cell repertoires in COVID-19. In the study overall: Specimens from acute and convalescent COVID-19 originated in the United States, Italy and Spain.

In the original workflow: Amplification of reference gene primers provided the estimated nucleated cell counts. TCRdb's table, derived via immunoSEQ multiplex PCR, lists solely in-frame clones and lacks some. Clonal size and the V and J genes are those of that table, whereas D and trimming came from the DNA. Among approximately 340,000 clones listed, more than 85% were seen once. Germline lookup yields CDR1 WSHSY and CDR2 SAAADI. Between the trimmed V and J ends, which lost 3 bases and 2 bases, there was a span of 8 bases. CDR3 length: 13 amino acids. Participant-reported clinical history was the basis for cohort assignment.

The chain recombines TRBV10-2 with TRBJ2-7; TRBD1 is a possible D gene (5 bases). This TCR derives from a woman in her 40s who had been exposed to COVID-19. Sequenced: PBMCs or T cells enriched from blood (not recorded which). Written as DNA, the CDR3 is TGCGCCAGCAGTGACCCGACAGCCTACGAGCAGTACTTC. Protein sequence: CASSDPTAYEQYF.